The clone carrying this T cell receptor (beta chain) is deemed medium-sized (0.01 to 0.1%) by its frequency. Antigen specificity is unknown. Germline CDR1 is MNHEY and CDR2 is SMNVEV (reference sequence). This CDR3 has 17 amino acids. This entry is derived from a study of human CD8 memory T cell subsets. Whole-study results and caveats: Stem-like memory and precursor exhausted T cell repertoires barely overlapped.

The authors defined TPEX cells as CCR7+ PD-1+ TIGIT+ early memory CD8+ T cells carrying exhausted-like traits. Negative magnetic selection enriched total CD8+ T cells. The RNA's source was duplicate vials of approximately 150,000 sorted CD8+ T cells per subset. UMI-labeled 5' RACE generated the TCR beta libraries. Original analysis: Each library (TCR beta) contained from roughly 3,000 up to 18,000 functional CDR3 beta clonotypes. TCRdb derives one entry per CDR3 protein from the 5' RACE reads, leaving out DNA. TCRdb's processing, not the authors' own work, is the source of the V and J calls. The ten most abundant clones cover around 20% of a sample with thousands of distinct CDR3 sequences.

The chain employs TRBV27 and TRBJ1-6. Sample: CD8+ T cells from PBMCs. This TCR derives from a human donor in good health. This CDR3 reads CASSLSNVISYNSPLHF.